This passage covers 26 T cell receptor beta chains from one sample sequenced in a study of T cells in Graves' hyperthyroidism and ophthalmopathy. From RNA transcripts, TCR beta CDR3 regions were amplified. A set of HTBI primers served as the primers for a first-round RT-PCR of the TCR CDR3. A single record per CDR3 protein comes from TCRdb applying MiXCR to the multiplex PCR reads. The table has around 300,000 distinct CDR3 sequences, around 15% seen once; the top ten hold roughly 30%. Sequencing was done on a sample of blood. These receptors all stem from a woman in her 50s with Graves' hyperthyroidism that later progressed to Graves' ophthalmopathy.

This clonotype was seen repeatedly, ten times or more. The gene calls are TRBV20-1 and TRBJ2-3; unclear D gene. With 5 bases removed from V and 7 bases from J, the gap between germline ends came to 13 bases. In germline, CDR1 is DFQATT, CDR2 SNEGSKA (reference sequence). The CDR3 has 12 residues. The CDR3 nucleotides read TGCAGTGCTCCCGATCGGTGGAATACGCAGTATTTT. Protein: CSAPDRWNTQYF.

The sample holds many counts of this clonotype. The chain couples TRBV20-1 to TRBJ2-7, with TRBD1 matching over 8 bases. CDR1 is DFQATT and CDR2 is SNEGSKA in the germline V gene (reference sequence). J was trimmed by 4 bases and V by 6 bases; bases with no gene match: 11. CDR3 size: 14 residues. In nucleotides, the CDR3 is TGCAGTGCAGGGGTCGGACAGGGATCATACGAGCAGTACTTC. This gives the protein CSAGVGQGSYEQYF.

In this sample, this clonotype turned up many times. The gene calls are TRBV28 and TRBJ1-5, with D tentatively TRBD1 (6 bases). This CDR3 region has 17 residues. Germline assignment: CDR1 MDHEN and CDR2 SYDVKM. Between the trimmed V and J ends, which lost 5 bases and 1 base, there was a span of 18 bases. DNA of the CDR3: TGTGCCAGCAGTCCACACAAAGGGGGATGGAGCAATCAGCCCCAGCATTTT. This encodes CASSPHKGGWSNQPQHF.

This clonotype was observed at least ten times. V and J are TRBV30 and TRBJ1-4, with D perhaps matching TRBD1 (6 bases). The CDR3 is 14 amino acids. V was trimmed by 2 bases and J by 7 bases, leaving 14 bases between them. Per the germline V gene, CDR1 is GTSNPN and CDR2 is SVGIG (reference sequence). The CDR3, as DNA: TGTGCCTGGAGTCCGGGGGGGCCGGGTGAAAAACTGTTTTTT. It codes for CAWSPGGPGEKLFF.

This clonotype was picked up many times. V gene TRBV2 combines with J gene TRBJ2-5, with D possibly matching TRBD2 (6 bases). Germline lookup yields CDR1 SNHLY and CDR2 FYNNEI. The germline V and J ends were trimmed by 7 bases and 2 bases, with 17 bases remaining between them. This CDR3 comprises 15 residues. As DNA, the CDR3 is TGTGCCAGCAAGAAGGATGGGGGGACTCAAGAGACCCAGTACTTC. Translated: CASKKDGGTQETQYF.

This clonotype was picked up many times. The V gene is TRBV6-1, the J gene TRBJ1-5, with D perhaps matching TRBD1 (5 bases). The CDR3 totals 14 residues. Per the germline V gene, CDR1 is MNHNS and CDR2 is SASEGT. Trimming cost V 4 bases and J 2 bases, with 9 bases left between them. CDR3 residues: CASSVGAGNQPQHF. CDR3 bases: TGTGCCAGCAGTGTAGGGGCGGGCAATCAGCCCCAGCATTTT.

CDR3 sequence: CASSLGRELGSYEQYF. CDR3 sequence (DNA): TGTGCCAGCAGCTTAGGTAGGGAATTAGGCTCCTACGAGCAGTACTTC. The genes are TRBV7-6 and TRBJ2-7; D is ambiguous. In germline, CDR1 is SGHVS, CDR2 FNYEAQ. The CDR3 has 16 amino acids. Trimming took 1 base from V and 0 from J, leaving 13 bases between them.

This clonotype was seen a handful of times. This chain links TRBV20-1 with TRBJ1-1; 7 bases line up with TRBD1. CDR3 size: 15 residues. The V and J ends lost 4 bases and 1 base, in that order; junction bases with no gene match: 9. Germline-derived CDR1 and CDR2 are DFQATT and SNEGSKA (reference sequence). CDR3 DNA: TGCAGTGCTACAGAGGGGGCTTCGTGGAACACTGAAGCTTTCTTT. This translates into CSATEGASWNTEAFF.

In its sample, this clonotype was seen many times. This sequence joins TRBV28 and TRBJ2-5, with 7 bases that match TRBD1. This CDR3 has 16 residues. CDR1 MDHEN and CDR2 SYDVKM come from the germline V gene. The V segment lost 4 bases and the J segment 0 bases; nucleotides outside the gene matches: 8. In DNA, the CDR3 is TGTGCCAGCAGTTCAAACAAGGGGGCGGACCAAGAGACCCAGTACTTC. Translation: CASSSNKGADQETQYF.

This clonotype was counted between two and nine times. The chain has TRBV20-1 and TRBJ2-1; 9 bases line up with TRBD2. CDR1 and CDR2 (germline): DFQATT, SNEGSKA (reference sequence). The CDR3 has 17 amino acids. V trimming: 0 bases; J trimming: 2 bases; junction bases outside the gene matches: 8. This CDR3 is CSARDFAASGAYNEQFF. The CDR3 coding sequence is TGCAGTGCTAGAGATTTTGCAGCTAGCGGGGCCTACAATGAGCAGTTCTTC.

This clonotype was picked up many times. The V and J genes are TRBV2 and TRBJ2-5; D might be TRBD2 (7 bases). V lost 4 bases and J lost 5, with 23 bases in between. The CDR3 runs to 17 residues. CDR1 is SNHLY and CDR2 is FYNNEI in the germline V gene. CDR3 amino acids: CASSADSGGGHRETQYF. The CDR3 nucleotides read TGTGCCAGCAGTGCGGATTCGGGGGGCGGCCATCGGGAGACCCAGTACTTC.

The chain combines TRBV18 with TRBJ1-2; 11 bases agree with TRBD1. With 2 bases clipped from V and 8 bases from J, the junction kept 7 bases outside the gene matches. This CDR3 has 15 residues. CDR1 is KGHSH and CDR2 is LQKENI in the germline V gene. CDR3 nucleotides: TGTGCCAGCTCACCAGCAGGACAGGGGGCTGAAGGCTACACCTTC. Its translation: CASSPAGQGAEGYTF. The full variable domain, its missing parts supplied by reference TRBV18 and TRBJ1-2, is NAGVMQNPRHLVRRRGQEARLRCSPMKGHSHVYWYRQLPEEGLKFMVYLQKENIIDESGMPKERFSAEFPKEGPSILRIQQVVRGDSAAYFCASSPAGQGAEGYTFGSGTRLTVV.

V and J are TRBV4-1 and TRBJ2-1; 8 nucleotides agree with TRBD2. The V and J ends lost 1 base and 4 bases, in that order; junction bases with no gene match: 9. This CDR3 is 17 amino acids long. The germline gives CDR1 MGHRA, CDR2 YSYEKL. This chain's CDR3 is CASSQGQVAGIYNEQFF. CDR3 sequence (DNA): TGCGCCAGCAGCCAAGGGCAGGTAGCGGGAATATACAATGAGCAGTTCTTC.

This clonotype was seen repeatedly, ten times or more. The CDR3 DNA is TGTGCCAGCACTCGGGACAGGGGGAACACTGAAGCTTTCTTT. Protein product: CASTRDRGNTEAFF. The chain carries TRBV11-2 and TRBJ1-1; 10 bases align to TRBD1. This CDR3 has 14 residues. J gave up 1 base and V 7 bases, and 3 bases lay outside the gene matches. Germline assignment: CDR1 SGHAT and CDR2 FQNNGV.

This clonotype was seen more than once but under ten times. The V and J genes are TRBV24-1 and TRBJ1-5, with TRBD1 identical over 8 bases. From germline, CDR1 is KGHDR and CDR2 SFDVKD. CDR3 size: 16 residues. V lost 3 bases to trimming and J lost 5 bases; unmatched junction nucleotides: 8. The CDR3 loop is CATSDTRQGLDQPQHF. The CDR3 DNA follows: TGTGCCACCAGTGATACACGACAGGGGCTGGATCAGCCCCAGCATTTT.

This clonotype was recorded at least ten times. This sequence joins TRBV20-1 and TRBJ1-4; 7 bases are a match to TRBD1. CDR3 length: 13 amino acids. V dropped 6 bases and J dropped 7; count of bases not matched to a gene: 8. Germline V lookup: CDR1 DFQATT, CDR2 SNEGSKA (reference sequence). Written as DNA, the CDR3 is TGCAGTGCCATGAGACAGGGCTTTGAAAAACTGTTTTTT. As protein: CSAMRQGFEKLFF.

In this sample, this clonotype turned up many times. The rearrangement uses TRBV29-1 and TRBJ2-5; D may be TRBD1 (6 bases). Looked up from germline, CDR1 is SQVTM and CDR2 is ANQGSEA. Trimming took 7 bases from V and 1 from J, leaving 16 bases between them. The CDR3 runs 14 residues. CDR3 in amino acids: CSGYGTPIQETQYF. The CDR3 DNA follows: TGCAGCGGCTACGGGACACCGATCCAAGAGACCCAGTACTTC.

This clonotype was seen a handful of times. V gene TRBV12-3 or TRBV12-4 combines with J gene TRBJ1-6; maybe TRBD1 (5 bases). Trimming removed 5 bases at V and 13 bases at J, with 24 bases between. The CDR3 length is 16 residues. Written as DNA, the CDR3 is TGTGCCAGCAGTCCAAGGGGCGGTAGGAGGTTTTCGCCCCTCCACTTT. It is translated as CASSPRGGRRFSPLHF.

This clonotype was seen many times. V and J are TRBV28 and TRBJ2-7; perhaps D is TRBD1 or TRBD2 (6 bases each). Germline loops: CDR1 MDHEN, CDR2 SYDVKM. The CDR3 loop spans 14 amino acids. V lost 3 bases to trimming and J lost 6 bases, with 15 bases between them. The CDR3: CASSFLGGGIEQYF. DNA of the CDR3: TGTGCCAGCAGTTTTCTTGGAGGGGGTATCGAGCAGTACTTC.

This clonotype was detected ten times or more. V usage is TRBV7-9 and J usage is TRBJ1-1, with unresolved D. V was cut by 10 bases and J by 1 base, with 10 bases left in between. The CDR3 length is 12 residues. Per germline, CDR1 SEHNR and CDR2 FQNEAQ (reference sequence). CDR3 residues: CATLAWNTEAFF. The CDR3 bases are TGTGCCACCCTAGCCTGGAACACTGAAGCTTTCTTT.

This clonotype appeared many times. This chain joins TRBV7-9 and TRBJ2-3, with D hard to call. This CDR3 is built from 14 residues. With 6 bases removed from V and 2 bases from J, the gap between germline ends came to 12 bases. The germline V gene has CDR1 SEHNR and CDR2 FQNEAQ (reference sequence). This chain's CDR3 is CASRQAYITDTQYF. The CDR3 coding sequence is TGTGCCAGCAGACAAGCCTACATCACAGATACGCAGTATTTT.

The CDR3 DNA follows: TGTGCCACCAGCAGATACGGGAATGAGCAGTTCTTC. It specifies CATSRYGNEQFF. The V call is TRBV15, the J call TRBJ2-1; D remains ambiguous. The V gene's germline CDR1 is LNHNV and CDR2 YYDKDF (reference sequence). V shed 2 bases and J shed 7 bases, with 6 bases lying between them. This CDR3 contains 12 residues. Full variable domain (missing parts from reference TRBV15 and TRBJ2-1): DAMVIQNPRYQVTQFGKPVTLSCSQTLNHNVMYWYQQKSSQAPKLLFHYYDKDFNNEADTPDNFQSRRPNTSFCFLDIRSPGLGDTAMYLCATSRYGNEQFFGPGTRLTVL.

This clonotype was found once. The rearrangement uses TRBV6-2 or TRBV6-3 and TRBJ2-1; 12 bases map to TRBD2. The V gene end was trimmed by 8 bases and the J gene end by 9 bases; junction bases not matched to a gene: 8. The CDR3 loop spans 14 amino acids. CDR1 and CDR2 from the germline V gene are MNHEY and SVGEGT. CDR3 in amino acids: CASRLVLAGGEQFF. The CDR3 DNA is TGTGCCAGCCGCCTTGTACTAGCGGGAGGTGAGCAGTTCTTC.

This clonotype was seen only a few times. This sequence joins TRBV19 and TRBJ1-2, with 8 bases fitting TRBD1. Germline V gives CDR1 LNHDA, CDR2 SQIVND (reference sequence). V was pared by 6 bases and J by 4 bases, with 4 bases of the junction left unmatched. The CDR3 totals 13 residues. CDR3 region: CASSPTGVYGYTF. In DNA form, the CDR3 reads TGTGCCAGTAGCCCGACAGGGGTCTATGGCTACACCTTC.

This clonotype was observed at least ten times. The rearrangement uses TRBV12-3 or TRBV12-4 and TRBJ1-1; no reliable D call. Deletions cut 1 base from V and 1 base from J, with 13 bases between. This CDR3 has 16 residues. This chain's CDR3 is CASSLGVGSKNTEAFF. The CDR3 coding sequence is TGTGCCAGCAGTTTAGGAGTTGGCAGCAAGAACACTGAAGCTTTCTTT.

V is TRBV7-9 and J is TRBJ1-4; D is ambiguous. Germline V gene data show CDR1 as SEHNR and CDR2 as FQNEAQ (reference sequence). V gave up 0 bases and J gave up 6 bases, with 11 bases separating them. CDR3 length equals 15 residues. The CDR3 coding sequence is TGTGCCAGCAGCTTAGCACAGACTCGAGATGAAAAACTGTTTTTT. This gives the protein CASSLAQTRDEKLFF.